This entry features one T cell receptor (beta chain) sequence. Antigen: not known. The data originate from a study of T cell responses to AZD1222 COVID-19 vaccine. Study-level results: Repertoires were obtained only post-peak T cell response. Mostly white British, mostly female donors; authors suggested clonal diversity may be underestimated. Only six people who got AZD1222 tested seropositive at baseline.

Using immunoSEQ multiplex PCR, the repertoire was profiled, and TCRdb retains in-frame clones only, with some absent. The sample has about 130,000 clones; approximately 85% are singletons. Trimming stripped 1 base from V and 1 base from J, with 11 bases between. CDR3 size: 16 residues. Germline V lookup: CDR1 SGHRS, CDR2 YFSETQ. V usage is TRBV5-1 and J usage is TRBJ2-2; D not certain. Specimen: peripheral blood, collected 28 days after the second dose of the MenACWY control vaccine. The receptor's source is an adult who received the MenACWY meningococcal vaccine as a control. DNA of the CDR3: TGCGCCAGCAGCTTGTTTGTAGGGCTGAACACCGGGGAGCTGTTTTTT. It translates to CASSLFVGLNTGELFF.